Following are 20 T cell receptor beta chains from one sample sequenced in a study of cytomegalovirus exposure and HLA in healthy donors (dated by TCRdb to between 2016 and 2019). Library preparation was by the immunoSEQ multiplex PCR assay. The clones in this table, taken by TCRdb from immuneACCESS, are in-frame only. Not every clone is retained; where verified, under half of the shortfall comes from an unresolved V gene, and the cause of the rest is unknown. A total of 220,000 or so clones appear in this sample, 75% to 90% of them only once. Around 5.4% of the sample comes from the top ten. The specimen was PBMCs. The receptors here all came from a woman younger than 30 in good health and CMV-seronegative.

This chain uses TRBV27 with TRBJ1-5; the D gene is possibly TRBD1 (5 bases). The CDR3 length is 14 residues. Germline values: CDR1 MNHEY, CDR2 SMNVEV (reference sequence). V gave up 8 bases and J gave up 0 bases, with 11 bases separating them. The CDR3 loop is CASGDLYSNQPQHF. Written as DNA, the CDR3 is TGTGCCAGCGGGGACCTCTATAGCAATCAGCCCCAGCATTTT.

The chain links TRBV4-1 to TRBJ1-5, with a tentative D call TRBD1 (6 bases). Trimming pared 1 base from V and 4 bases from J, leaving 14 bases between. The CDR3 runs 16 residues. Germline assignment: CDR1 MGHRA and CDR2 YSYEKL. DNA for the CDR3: TGCGCCAGCAGCCAAGTTTGGGGGCTAATAAATCAGCCCCAGCATTTT. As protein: CASSQVWGLINQPQHF.

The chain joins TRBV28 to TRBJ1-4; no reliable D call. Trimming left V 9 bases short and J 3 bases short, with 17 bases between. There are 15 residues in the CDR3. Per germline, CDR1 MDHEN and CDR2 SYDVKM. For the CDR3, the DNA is TGTGCCAGTTCCGAGCCCCGGATGGCTAATGAAAAACTGTTTTTT. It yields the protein CASSEPRMANEKLFF.

The CDR3 region is CASRGIDRSYGYTF. The CDR3 coding sequence is TGTGCCAGCAGGGGGATCGACAGGAGCTATGGCTACACCTTC. J is TRBJ1-2 and V is TRBV2; possible D gene TRBD1, 6 bases. V lost 6 bases and J 4 bases, leaving 15 bases between the germline ends. Germline V gene data show CDR1 as SNHLY and CDR2 as FYNNEI. The CDR3 is 14 residues long.

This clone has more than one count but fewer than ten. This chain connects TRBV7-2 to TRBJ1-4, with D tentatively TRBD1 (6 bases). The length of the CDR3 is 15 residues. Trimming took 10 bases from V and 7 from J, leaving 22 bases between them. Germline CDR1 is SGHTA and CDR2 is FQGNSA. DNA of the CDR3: TGTGCCATCTACCGACCAGGGACAACGAGTGAAAAACTGTTTTTT. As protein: CAIYRPGTTSEKLFF. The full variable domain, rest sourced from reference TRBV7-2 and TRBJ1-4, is GAGVSQSPSNKVTEKGKDVELRCDPISGHTALYWYRQSLGQGLEFLIYFQGNSAPDKSGLPSDRFSAERTGGSVSTLTIQRTQQEDSAVYLCAIYRPGTTSEKLFFGSGTQLSVL.

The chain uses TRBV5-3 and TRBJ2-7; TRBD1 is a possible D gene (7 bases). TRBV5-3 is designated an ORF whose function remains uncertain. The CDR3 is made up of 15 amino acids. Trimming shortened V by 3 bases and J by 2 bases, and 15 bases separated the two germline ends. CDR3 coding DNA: TGTGCCAGAAGCTGGCGGGACAGTCCTACCTACGAGCAGTACTTC. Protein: CARSWRDSPTYEQYF.

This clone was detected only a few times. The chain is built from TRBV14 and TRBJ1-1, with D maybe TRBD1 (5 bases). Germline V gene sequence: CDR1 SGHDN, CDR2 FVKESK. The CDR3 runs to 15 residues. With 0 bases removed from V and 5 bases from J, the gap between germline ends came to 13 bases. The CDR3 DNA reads TGTGCCAGCAGCCAAGATAGGGCAGGGAGGACTGAAGCTTTCTTT. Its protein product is CASSQDRAGRTEAFF.

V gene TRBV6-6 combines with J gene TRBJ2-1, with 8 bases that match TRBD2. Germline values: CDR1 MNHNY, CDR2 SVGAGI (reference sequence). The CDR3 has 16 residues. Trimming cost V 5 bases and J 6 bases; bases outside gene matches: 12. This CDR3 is CASSLPNPGTSNEQFF. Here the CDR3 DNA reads TGTGCCAGCAGTCTCCCAAACCCCGGGACTAGCAATGAGCAGTTCTTC.

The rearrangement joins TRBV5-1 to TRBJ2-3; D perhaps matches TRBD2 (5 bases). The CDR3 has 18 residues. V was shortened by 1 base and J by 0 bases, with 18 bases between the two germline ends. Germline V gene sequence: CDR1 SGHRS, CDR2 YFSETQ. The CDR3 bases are TGCGCCAGCAGCTTGAGCCAGACCGGGATTCCCAGCACAGATACGCAGTATTTT. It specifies CASSLSQTGIPSTDTQYF.

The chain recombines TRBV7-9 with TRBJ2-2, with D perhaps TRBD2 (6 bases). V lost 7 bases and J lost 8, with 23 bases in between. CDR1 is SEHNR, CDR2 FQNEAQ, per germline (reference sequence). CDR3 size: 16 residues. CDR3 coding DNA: TGTGCCAGCACGCCTGGGGAGGCAGGGAACCAAGGGGAGCTGTTTTTT. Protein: CASTPGEAGNQGELFF.

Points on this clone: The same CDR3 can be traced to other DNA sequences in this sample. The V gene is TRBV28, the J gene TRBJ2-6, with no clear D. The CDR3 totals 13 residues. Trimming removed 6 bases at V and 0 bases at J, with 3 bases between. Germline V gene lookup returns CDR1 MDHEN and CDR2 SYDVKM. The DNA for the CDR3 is TGTGCCAGCAGCGACTCTGGGGCCAACGTCCTGACTTTC. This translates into CASSDSGANVLTF.

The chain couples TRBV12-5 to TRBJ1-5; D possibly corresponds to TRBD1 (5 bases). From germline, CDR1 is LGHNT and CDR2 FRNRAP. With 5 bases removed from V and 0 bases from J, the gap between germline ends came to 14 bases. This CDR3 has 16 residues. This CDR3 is CASGPRTNYSNQPQHF. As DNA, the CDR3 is TGTGCTAGTGGTCCCCGGACAAATTATAGCAATCAGCCCCAGCATTTT.

CDR3 DNA: TGCAGTGCAAAGCTCGTGAATGAGCAGTTCTTC. Translating gives CSAKLVNEQFF. The chain has TRBV20-1 and TRBJ2-1; D unclear. Trimming removed 6 bases at V and 7 bases at J, with 10 bases between. This CDR3 spans 11 amino acids. Germline lookup yields CDR1 DFQATT and CDR2 SNEGSKA (reference sequence).

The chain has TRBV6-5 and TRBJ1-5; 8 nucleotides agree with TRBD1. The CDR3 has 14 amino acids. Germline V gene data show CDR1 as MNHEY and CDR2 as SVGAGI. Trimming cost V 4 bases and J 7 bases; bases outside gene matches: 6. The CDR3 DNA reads TGTGCCAGCAGTTTTGGACAGGGAACCCAGCCCCAGCATTTT. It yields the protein CASSFGQGTQPQHF.

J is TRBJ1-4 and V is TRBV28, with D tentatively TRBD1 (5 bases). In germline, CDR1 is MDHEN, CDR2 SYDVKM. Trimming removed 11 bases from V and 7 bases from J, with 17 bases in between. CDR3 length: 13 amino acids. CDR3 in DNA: TGTGCCGGCGGTGGGGGTTTCGGTGAAAAACTGTTTTTT. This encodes CAGGGGFGEKLFF.

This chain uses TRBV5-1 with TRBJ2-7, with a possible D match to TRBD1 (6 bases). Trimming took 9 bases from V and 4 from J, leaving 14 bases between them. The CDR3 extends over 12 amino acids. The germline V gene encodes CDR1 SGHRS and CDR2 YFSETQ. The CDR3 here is CATSGDMYEQYF. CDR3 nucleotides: TGCGCCACCTCAGGGGACATGTACGAGCAGTACTTC. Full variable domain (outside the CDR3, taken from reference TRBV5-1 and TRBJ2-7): KAGVTQTPRYLIKTRGQQVTLSCSPISGHRSVSWYQQTPGQGLQFLFEYFSETQRNKGNFPGRFSGRQFSNSRSEMNVSTLELGDSALYLCATSGDMYEQYFGPGTRLTVT.

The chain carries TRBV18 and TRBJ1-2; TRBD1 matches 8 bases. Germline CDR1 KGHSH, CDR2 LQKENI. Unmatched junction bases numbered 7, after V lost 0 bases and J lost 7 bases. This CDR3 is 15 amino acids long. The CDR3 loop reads CASSPPADRGAGYTF. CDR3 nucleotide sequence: TGTGCCAGCTCACCACCAGCAGACAGGGGTGCTGGCTACACCTTC. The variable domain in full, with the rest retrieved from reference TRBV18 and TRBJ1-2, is NAGVMQNPRHLVRRRGQEARLRCSPMKGHSHVYWYRQLPEEGLKFMVYLQKENIIDESGMPKERFSAEFPKEGPSILRIQQVVRGDSAAYFCASSPPADRGAGYTFGSGTRLTVV.

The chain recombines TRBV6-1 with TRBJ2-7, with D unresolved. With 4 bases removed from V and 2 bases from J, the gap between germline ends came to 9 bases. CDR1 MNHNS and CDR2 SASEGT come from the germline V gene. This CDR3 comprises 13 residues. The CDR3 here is CASSAPIAYEQYF. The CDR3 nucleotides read TGTGCCAGCAGTGCCCCCATTGCCTACGAGCAGTACTTC.

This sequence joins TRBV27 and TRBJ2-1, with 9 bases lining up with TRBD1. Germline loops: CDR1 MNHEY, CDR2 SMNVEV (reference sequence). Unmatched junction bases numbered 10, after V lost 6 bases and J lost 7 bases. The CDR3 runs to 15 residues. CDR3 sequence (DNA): TGTGCCAGCAGACTACAGGGGGCCTCTGGGAATGAGCAGTTCTTC. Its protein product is CASRLQGASGNEQFF.

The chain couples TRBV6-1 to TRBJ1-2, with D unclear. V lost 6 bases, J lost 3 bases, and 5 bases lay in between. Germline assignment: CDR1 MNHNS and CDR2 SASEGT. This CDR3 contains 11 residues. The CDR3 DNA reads TGTGCCAGCAGGTACGACTATGGCTACACCTTC. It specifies CASRYDYGYTF.